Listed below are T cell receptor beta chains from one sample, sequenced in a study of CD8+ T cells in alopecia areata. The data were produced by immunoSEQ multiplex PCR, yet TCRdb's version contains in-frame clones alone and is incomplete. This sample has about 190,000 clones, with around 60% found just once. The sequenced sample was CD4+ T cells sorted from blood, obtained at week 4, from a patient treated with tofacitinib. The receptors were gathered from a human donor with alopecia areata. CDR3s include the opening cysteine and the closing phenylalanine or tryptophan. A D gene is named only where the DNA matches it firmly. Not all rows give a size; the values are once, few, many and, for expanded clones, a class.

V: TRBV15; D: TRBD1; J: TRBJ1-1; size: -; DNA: TGTGCCACCAGCAGAGACGGACAGGGGGCCCGAGCTTTCTTT; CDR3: CATSRDGQGARAFF
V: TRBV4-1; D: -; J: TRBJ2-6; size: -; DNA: TGCGCCAGCAGCCCCCACGGCGGACCTGGGGCCAACGTCCTGACTTTC; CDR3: CASSPHGGPGANVLTF
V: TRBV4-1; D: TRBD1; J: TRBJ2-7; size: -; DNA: TGCGCCAGCAGCCAAGATCGGGCAGGGGGTCTGAGCTACGAGCAGTACTTC; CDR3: CASSQDRAGGLSYEQYF
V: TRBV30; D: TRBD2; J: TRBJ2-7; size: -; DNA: TGTGCCTGGTCGAGGACTAGTTTAGTCGACGAGCAGTACTTC; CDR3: CAWSRTSLVDEQYF
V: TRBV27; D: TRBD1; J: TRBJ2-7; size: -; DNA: TGTGCCAGTAGACTGACAGGGGCCTACGAGCAGTACTTC; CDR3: CASRLTGAYEQYF
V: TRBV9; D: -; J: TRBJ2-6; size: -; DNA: TGTGCCAGCCGCCCGTTGAGCTCTGGGGCCAACGTCCTGACTTTC; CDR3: CASRPLSSGANVLTF
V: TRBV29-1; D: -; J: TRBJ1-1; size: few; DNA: TGCAGCGTTGTTTCCCAGTCTGAAGCTTTCTTT; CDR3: CSVVSQSEAFF
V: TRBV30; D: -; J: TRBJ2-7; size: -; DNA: TGTGCCTGGAGTGCTCCTCGAGCGGGACACTACGAGCAGTACTTC; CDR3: CAWSAPRAGHYEQYF
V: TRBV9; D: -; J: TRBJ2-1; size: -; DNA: TGTGCCAGCAGCGTAGTCCCCCCACAGGGAGAGCAGTTCTTC; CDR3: CASSVVPPQGEQFF
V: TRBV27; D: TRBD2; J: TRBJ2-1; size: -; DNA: TGTGCCAGCCGGACTAGCGGGATCCTCTCCTACAATGAGCAGTTCTTC; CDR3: CASRTSGILSYNEQFF
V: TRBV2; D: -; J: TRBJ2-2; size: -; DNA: TGTGCCAGCAAACTTGTGGGAGAGCTCGCCGGGGAGCTGTTTTTT; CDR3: CASKLVGELAGELFF
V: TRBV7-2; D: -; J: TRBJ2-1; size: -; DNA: TGTGCCAGCAGCTTATTTGAGTACAATGAGCAGTTCTTC; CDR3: CASSLFEYNEQFF
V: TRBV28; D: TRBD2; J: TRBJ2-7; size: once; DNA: TGTGCCAGCAGTCCCGCCGGGACTAGCGGCTCCTACGAGCAGTACTTC; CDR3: CASSPAGTSGSYEQYF
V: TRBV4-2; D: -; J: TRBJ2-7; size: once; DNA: TGTGCCAGCAGCCAAGACATGGGCTACAACGAGCAGTACTTC; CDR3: CASSQDMGYNEQYF
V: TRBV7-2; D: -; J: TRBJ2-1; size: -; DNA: TGTGCCAGCAGCCCAGCGGATACAGGGAGTTACAATGAGCAGTTCTTC; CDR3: CASSPADTGSYNEQFF
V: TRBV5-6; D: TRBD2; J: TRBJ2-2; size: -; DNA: TGTGCCAGCAGTCTTTTAGCGGGAGGCACCGGGGAGCTGTTTTTT; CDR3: CASSLLAGGTGELFF
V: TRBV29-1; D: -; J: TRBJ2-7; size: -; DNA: TGCAGCGTAGGGCGGCACTCCTACGAGCAGTACTTC; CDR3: CSVGRHSYEQYF
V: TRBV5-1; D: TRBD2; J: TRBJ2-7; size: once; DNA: TGCGCCAGCAGCTTGGTCAGCGGGAGTTACGAGCAGTACTTC; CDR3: CASSLVSGSYEQYF
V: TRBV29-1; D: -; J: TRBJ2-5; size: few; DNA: TGCAGCGTTGAAGGGGCCTACCAAGAGACCCAGTACTTC; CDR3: CSVEGAYQETQYF
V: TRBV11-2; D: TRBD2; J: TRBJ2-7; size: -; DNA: TGTGCCAGCAGCTTAGTGGTTGGAGCTAGCGGGACCTACGAGCAGTACTTC; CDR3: CASSLVVGASGTYEQYF
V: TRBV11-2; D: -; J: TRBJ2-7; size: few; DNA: TGTGCCAGCAGCTTAGGAGTCAGGCTGAACGAGCAGTACTTC; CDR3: CASSLGVRLNEQYF
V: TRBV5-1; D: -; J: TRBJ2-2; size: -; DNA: TGCGCCAGCAGCTTGACAGGGACCACCGGGGAGCTGTTTTTT; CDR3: CASSLTGTTGELFF
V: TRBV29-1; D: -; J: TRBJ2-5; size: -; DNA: TGCAGCGTTGCGGGGACCCAGTACTTC; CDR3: CSVAGTQYF
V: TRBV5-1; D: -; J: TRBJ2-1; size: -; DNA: TGCGCCAGCAGCTTGGACTATGAGCAGTTCTTC; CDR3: CASSLDYEQFF
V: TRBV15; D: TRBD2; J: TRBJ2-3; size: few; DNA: TGTGCCACCAGTCGGGAGGGGCTAGATACGCAGTATTTT; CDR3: CATSREGLDTQYF
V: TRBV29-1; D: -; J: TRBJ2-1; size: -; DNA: TGCAGCGTTGGGGAGTATGAGCAGTTCTTC; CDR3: CSVGEYEQFF
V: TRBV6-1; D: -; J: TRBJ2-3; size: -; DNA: TGTGCCAGCAGTGGGGGGTTTGGAACCCGCACAGATACGCAGTATTTT; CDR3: CASSGGFGTRTDTQYF
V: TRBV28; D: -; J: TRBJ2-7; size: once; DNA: TGTGCCAGCAGTCGGCAGGCTGGCTCCTACGAGCAGTACTTC; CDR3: CASSRQAGSYEQYF
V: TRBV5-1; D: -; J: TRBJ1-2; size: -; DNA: TGCGCCAGCAGCCAGGAGGGTTCGTCGGGCTACACCTTC; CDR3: CASSQEGSSGYTF
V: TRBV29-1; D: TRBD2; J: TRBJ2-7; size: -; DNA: TGCAGCGTTGATTTGGGAGGGTACGAGCAGTACTTC; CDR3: CSVDLGGYEQYF
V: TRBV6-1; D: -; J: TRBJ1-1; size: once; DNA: TGTGCCAGCGCGCGGAGACATGGCACTGAAGCTTTCTTT; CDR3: CASARRHGTEAFF
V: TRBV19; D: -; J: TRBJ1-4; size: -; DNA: TGTGCCAGTAGACTAACAGGGTCGGCTAATGAAAAACTGTTTTTT; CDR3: CASRLTGSANEKLFF
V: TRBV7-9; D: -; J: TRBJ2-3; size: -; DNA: TGTGCCAGCAGCTCCCGACGGACAGATACGCAGTATTTT; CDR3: CASSSRRTDTQYF
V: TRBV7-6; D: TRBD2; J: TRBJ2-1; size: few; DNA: TGTGCCAGCAGCTTAGGGACTAGCACCTACAATGAGCAGTTCTTC; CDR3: CASSLGTSTYNEQFF
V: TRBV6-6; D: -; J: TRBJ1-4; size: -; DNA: TGTGCCAGCAGCGTAAATGAAAAACTGTTTTTT; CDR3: CASSVNEKLFF
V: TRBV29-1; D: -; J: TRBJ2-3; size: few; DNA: TGCAGCGCCTCCTCGGACATATTGGGTACGCAGTATTTT; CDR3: CSASSDILGTQYF
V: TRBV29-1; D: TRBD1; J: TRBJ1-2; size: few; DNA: TGCAGCACTGAGGGGGCGGGCTATGGCTACACCTTC; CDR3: CSTEGAGYGYTF
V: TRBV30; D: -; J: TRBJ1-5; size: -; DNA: TGTGCCTGGAGTGCTCAGACAGGATTCAGCAATCAGCCCCAGCATTTT; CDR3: CAWSAQTGFSNQPQHF
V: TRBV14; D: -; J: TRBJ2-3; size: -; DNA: TGTGCCAGCAGCCAACGGCTAGCCGCCACCGGCGATACGCAGTATTTT; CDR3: CASSQRLAATGDTQYF
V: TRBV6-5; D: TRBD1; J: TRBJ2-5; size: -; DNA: TGTGCCAGCAGTCGGGACAGCCAAGAGACCCAGTACTTC; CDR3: CASSRDSQETQYF
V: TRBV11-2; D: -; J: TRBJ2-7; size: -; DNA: TGTGCCAGCAGTCTTGACAGCCCCTACGAGCAGTACTTC; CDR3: CASSLDSPYEQYF
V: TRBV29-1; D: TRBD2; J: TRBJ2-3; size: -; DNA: TGCAGCGCCTCTGGGACTAGCGATAGCACAGATACGCAGTATTTT; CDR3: CSASGTSDSTDTQYF
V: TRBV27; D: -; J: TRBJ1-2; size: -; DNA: TGTGCCAGCAGTAGGGGAGGCGGCTATGGCTACACCTTC; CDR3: CASSRGGGYGYTF
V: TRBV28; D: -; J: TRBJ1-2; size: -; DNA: TGTGCCAGCGGTCCAGGGACATTGCAGAATGGCTACACCTTC; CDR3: CASGPGTLQNGYTF
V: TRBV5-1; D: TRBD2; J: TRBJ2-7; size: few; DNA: TGCGCCAGCAGCACGACTAGCGGGAGAAGCTCCTACGAGCAGTACTTC; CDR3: CASSTTSGRSSYEQYF
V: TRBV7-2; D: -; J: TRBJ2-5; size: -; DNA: TGTGCCAGCAGCTTAAGAGGCGGAGCGGTAGAGACCCAGTACTTC; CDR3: CASSLRGGAVETQYF
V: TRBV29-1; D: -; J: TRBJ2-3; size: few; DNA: TGCAGCGTGGGACGGAGCACAGATACGCAGTATTTT; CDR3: CSVGRSTDTQYF
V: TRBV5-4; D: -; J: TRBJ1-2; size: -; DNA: TGTGCCAGCAGCTTGGATACGACCGACCGCGGCTACACCTTC; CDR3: CASSLDTTDRGYTF
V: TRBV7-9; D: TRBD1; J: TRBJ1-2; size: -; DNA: TGTGCCAGCAGCTGGACAGGAGCGTATGGCTACACCTTC; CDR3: CASSWTGAYGYTF
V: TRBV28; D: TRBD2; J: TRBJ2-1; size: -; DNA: TGTGCCAGCAGTCCTGGGACTAGCGGAACCATAGGCTACAATGAGCAGTTCTTC; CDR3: CASSPGTSGTIGYNEQFF
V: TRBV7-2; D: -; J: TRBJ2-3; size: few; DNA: TGTGCCAGCAGCTTCGGCCACTCAGATACGCAGTATTTT; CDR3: CASSFGHSDTQYF
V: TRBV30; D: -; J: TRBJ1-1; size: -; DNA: TGTGCCTGGTGGACGCGCACTGAAGCTTTCTTT; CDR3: CAWWTRTEAFF
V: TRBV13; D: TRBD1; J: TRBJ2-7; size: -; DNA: TGTGCCAGCAGCCGTCGGACAGGGAGGTCCTACGAGCAGTACTTC; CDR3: CASSRRTGRSYEQYF
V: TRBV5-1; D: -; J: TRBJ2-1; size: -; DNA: TGCGCCAGCACAAAAAGCTGGGACTCAACCATCTACAATGAGCAGTTCTTC; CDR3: CASTKSWDSTIYNEQFF
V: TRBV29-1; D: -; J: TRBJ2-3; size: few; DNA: TGCAGCGTTGGGTCCGGACCTGAAGCGCAGTATTTT; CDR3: CSVGSGPEAQYF